This T cell receptor (beta chain) originates from a study of T cells in Graves' hyperthyroidism and ophthalmopathy. General study results and limits: Most thyroid clonotypes expanded above 0.001 appeared in blood too.

This clonotype is judged medium-sized. The antigen is undetermined. Germline V gene lookup returns CDR1 SQVTM and CDR2 ANQGSEA. The CDR3 covers 12 residues. Trimming removed 5 bases at V and 10 bases at J, with 17 bases between. The authors deemed Graves' hyperthyroidism stable absent ophthalmopathy progression within 18 months. Uncontrolled infections, other autoimmune diseases, pregnancy or lactation led to exclusion of patients. Using RNA transcripts as the source, TCR beta CDR3 regions were amplified. The HTBI primer set was used in a first-round RT-PCR of the TCR CDR3. TCRdb independently ran MiXCR on the multiplex PCR reads; one entry per CDR3 protein. Of about 49,000 distinct CDR3 sequences in the sample, around 55% are singletons; the top ten hold approximately 30%.

Sequenced: peripheral blood or thyroid tissue (not recorded which). The receptor was isolated from a man aged 18 to 30 with Graves' hyperthyroidism. J is TRBJ1-1 and V is TRBV29-1, with D possibly matching TRBD1 (5 bases). The CDR3 protein is CSVLSGSWGAFF. The CDR3 nucleotides read TGCAGCGTTTTATCAGGGAGCTGGGGAGCTTTCTTT.